The 26 T cell receptor beta chains reported below all come from one sample, sequenced in a study of blood T cell repertoires in COVID-19. Using immunoSEQ multiplex PCR, the repertoire was profiled, and TCRdb retains in-frame clones only, with some absent. The sample contains about 100,000 clones, 88% of which appear only once. Input material: peripheral blood. Every receptor here comes from a human donor in a cohort sampled during active COVID-19.

This sequence joins TRBV28 and TRBJ2-7; 11 nucleotides line up with TRBD2. CDR1 is MDHEN and CDR2 is SYDVKM in the germline V gene. The CDR3 is 16 residues long. V lost 7 bases and J lost 7; bases outside the gene matches: 15. The CDR3 sequence is CASNTEAASGRKEQYF. The CDR3, as DNA: TGTGCCAGCAACACAGAGGCCGCTAGCGGGAGGAAGGAGCAGTACTTC.

The chain joins TRBV4-1 to TRBJ1-2, with TRBD1 identical over 11 bases. CDR3 length: 16 amino acids. CDR1 is MGHRA and CDR2 is YSYEKL in the germline V gene. V lost 2 bases, J lost 4 bases, and 6 bases stayed unmatched. The chain's CDR3 is CASSQRTGGLSYGYTF. The CDR3 nucleotides are TGCGCCAGCAGCCAACGGACAGGGGGCCTCTCCTATGGCTACACCTTC.

The genes are TRBV28 and TRBJ2-7, with 9 nucleotides matching TRBD1. The V and J ends lost 0 bases and 0 bases, in that order; junction bases with no gene match: 3. This CDR3 spans 16 amino acids. Germline V gene sequence: CDR1 MDHEN, CDR2 SYDVKM. DNA for the CDR3: TGTGCCAGCAGTTTATGGGGACAGGGAAGCTCCTACGAGCAGTACTTC. It encodes CASSLWGQGSSYEQYF.

This sequence joins TRBV24-1 and TRBJ2-7, with a weak D call TRBD2 (6 bases). Trimming cost V 4 bases and J 7 bases, with 16 bases left between them. CDR3 length: 14 amino acids. Germline V CDR1 and CDR2: KGHDR, SFDVKD. DNA of the CDR3: TGTGCCACCAGTGAGGGTAGCGGTCTCGAGGAGCAGTACTTC. Translation: CATSEGSGLEEQYF.

The rearrangement joins TRBV13 to TRBJ2-7; 11 nucleotides match TRBD2. Germline V gene sequence: CDR1 PRHDT, CDR2 FYEKMQ (reference sequence). V lost 5 bases and J lost 4; bases outside the gene matches: 4. The CDR3 length is 14 residues. DNA for the CDR3: TGTGCCAGCAGCCCCGGGACTAGCGGTTACGAGCAGTACTTC. Protein product: CASSPGTSGYEQYF.

The chain employs TRBV3-1 (or the pseudogene TRBV3-2) and TRBJ2-5; 8 bases are a match to TRBD1. The CDR3 covers 16 residues. The V gene's germline CDR1 is LGHDT and CDR2 YNNKEL (reference sequence). V was clipped by 5 bases and J by 1 base; unmatched bases: 9. The CDR3 protein is CASSGTGQAIQETQYF. For the CDR3, the DNA is TGTGCCAGCAGCGGTACGGGACAGGCGATCCAAGAGACCCAGTACTTC.

This chain uses TRBV19 with TRBJ2-1; 11 positions match TRBD2. This CDR3 contains 15 residues. From germline, CDR1 is LNHDA and CDR2 SQIVND (reference sequence). Trimming removed 6 bases from V and 7 bases from J; junction bases left unmatched: 8. CDR3 bases: TGTGCCAGTAGGCCGACGGGACTAGCGGAAAATGAGCAGTTCTTC. Its protein is CASRPTGLAENEQFF. Looking up the rest from reference TRBV19 and TRBJ2-1 gives the full variable domain: DGGITQSPKYLFRKEGQNVTLSCEQNLNHDAMYWYRQDPGQGLRLIYYSQIVNDFQKGDIAEGYSVSREKKESFPLTVTSAQKNPTAFYLCASRPTGLAENEQFFGPGTRLTVL.

The chain combines TRBV6-5 with TRBJ1-5, with TRBD1 as a possible D gene (5 bases). Germline values: CDR1 MNHEY, CDR2 SVGAGI. Trimming shortened V by 6 bases and J by 1 base, and 13 bases separated the two germline ends. The CDR3 consists of 15 residues. The CDR3 reads CASRNRGGSNQPQHF. The CDR3 DNA sequence: TGTGCCAGCAGGAACCGTGGGGGGAGCAATCAGCCCCAGCATTTT.

V and J are TRBV7-6 and TRBJ2-3; tentatively, D is TRBD2 (6 bases). The CDR3 is 15 residues long. The V end lost 3 bases, the J end lost 0 bases, and 10 bases lay between the germline ends. The germline gives CDR1 SGHVS, CDR2 FNYEAQ. The CDR3 sequence: CASSFGDSSTDTQYF. DNA of the CDR3: TGTGCCAGCAGCTTCGGGGACTCTAGCACAGATACGCAGTATTTT.

The chain recombines TRBV18 with TRBJ1-2; D is ambiguous. In germline, CDR1 is KGHSH, CDR2 LQKENI. V was trimmed by 0 bases and J by 2 bases, leaving 10 bases between them. The CDR3 is 15 residues long. In DNA form, the CDR3 reads TGTGCCAGCTCACCACCGTCGACTTCGAACTATGGCTACACCTTC. It yields the protein CASSPPSTSNYGYTF.

This chain uses TRBV2 with TRBJ1-2; no clear D. The germline V and J ends were trimmed by 2 bases and 14 bases, with 9 bases remaining between them. Germline V gives CDR1 SNHLY, CDR2 FYNNEI. There are 10 residues in the CDR3. The CDR3 nucleotides read TGTGCCAGCAGTGAATTCGGGGAAACCTTC. Its protein is CASSEFGETF.

V is TRBV6-5 and J is TRBJ2-2; the D gene is possibly TRBD1 (5 bases). This CDR3 is 16 amino acids long. The germline CDR1 and CDR2 sequences are MNHEY and SVGAGI. V lost 2 bases and J 2 bases, leaving 12 bases between the germline ends. The CDR3 nucleotides read TGTGCCAGCAGTTACCGGCGACGGACAAACACCGGGGAGCTGTTTTTT. Protein sequence: CASSYRRRTNTGELFF.

The V and J genes are TRBV15 and TRBJ2-3; D might be TRBD1 (6 bases). With 6 bases removed from V and 2 bases from J, the gap between germline ends came to 18 bases. CDR1 and CDR2 from the germline V gene are LNHNV and YYDKDF (reference sequence). The CDR3 spans 16 residues. The CDR3 nucleotides read TGTGCCACCAGAGATAAACAGGGCAGGTCCACAGATACGCAGTATTTT. This translates into CATRDKQGRSTDTQYF.

This sequence joins TRBV6-2 or TRBV6-3 and TRBJ2-5, with 7 bases aligning to TRBD1. Germline V gene data show CDR1 as MNHEY and CDR2 as SVGEGT. V gave up 5 bases and J gave up 5 bases; unmatched junction bases: 5. This CDR3 region has 13 residues. The DNA of the CDR3 is TGTGCCAGCAGTCGACAGGGACAGGAGACCCAGTACTTC. Its translation: CASSRQGQETQYF.

The chain recombines TRBV11-2 with TRBJ2-2, with D maybe TRBD2 (5 bases). CDR1 and CDR2 (germline): SGHAT, FQNNGV. V shed 0 bases and J shed 4 bases, with 12 bases lying between them. CDR3 length: 16 residues. The CDR3 bases are TGTGCCAGCAGCTTAGATCGCCGGAGGACCACCGGGGAGCTGTTTTTT. Its translation is CASSLDRRRTTGELFF.

CDR3 DNA: TGTGCCAGCAGCTCCGGGACTGCTTCACGGAAGTTCGGAAACACCATATATTTT. The encoded protein is CASSSGTASRKFGNTIYF. This chain joins TRBV7-8 and TRBJ1-3, with D tentatively TRBD1 (5 bases). This CDR3 is built from 18 residues. The germline V gene encodes CDR1 SGHVS and CDR2 FQNEAQ. Between the trimmed V and J ends, which lost 4 bases and 4 bases, there was a span of 23 bases.

V usage is TRBV4-1 and J usage is TRBJ1-3, with 9 nucleotides matching TRBD1. The CDR3 runs to 18 residues. CDR1 and CDR2 (germline): MGHRA, YSYEKL. The junction had 14 bases not matched to a gene; V was cut back by 3 bases and J by 5 bases. The CDR3 DNA reads as TGCGCCAGCAGCCAGTTAGCTGACAGGGGGTTTAGTAGAAACACCATATATTTT. This codes for CASSQLADRGFSRNTIYF.

The V and J genes are TRBV7-9 and TRBJ1-5; tentative D call: TRBD1 (5 bases). Between the trimmed V and J ends, which lost 5 bases and 4 bases, there was a span of 18 bases. CDR3 length: 16 amino acids. Germline lookup yields CDR1 SEHNR and CDR2 FQNEAQ (reference sequence). CDR3 sequence (DNA): TGTGCCAGCAGCCAAGGAGTTCAGGGTGGTAATCAGCCCCAGCATTTT. Its translation is CASSQGVQGGNQPQHF.

The DNA of the CDR3 is TGTGCCTTGGCCCGGGAATCAAAGCAGTACTTC. Translating gives CALARESKQYF. This rearrangement joins TRBV28 to TRBJ2-7; TRBD2 is a possible D gene (5 bases). Trimming shortened V by 11 bases and J by 8 bases, and 16 bases separated the two germline ends. CDR3 length equals 11 residues. Germline CDR1 and CDR2: MDHEN and SYDVKM.

Remarks on this clone: The same CDR3 is also encoded by other DNA sequences in this sample. The CDR3, as DNA: TGTGCCAGCAGTGAGGGGACAGGGGGCTCCTACGAGCAGTACTTC. Translated, it gives CASSEGTGGSYEQYF. This chain uses TRBV6-1 with TRBJ2-7; the match to TRBD1 covers 11 bases. V shed 3 bases, J shed 0 bases, and the junction held 1 base outside the gene matches. CDR3 length: 15 residues. Germline values: CDR1 MNHNS, CDR2 SASEGT.

J is TRBJ2-1 and V is TRBV7-6; TRBD2 matches at 13 bases. The CDR3 loop spans 14 amino acids. V lost 5 bases and J lost 9; bases outside the gene matches: 4. Germline-derived CDR1 and CDR2 are SGHVS and FNYEAQ. Written as DNA, the CDR3 is TGTGCCAGCAGCGGACTAGCGGGAGTTAGTGAGCAGTTCTTC. Encoded protein: CASSGLAGVSEQFF.

The CDR3 sequence is CATSRDLTSPGHEQFF. In DNA, the CDR3 is TGTGCCACCAGCAGAGATTTGACATCTCCAGGCCATGAGCAGTTCTTC. The chain couples TRBV15 to TRBJ2-1; the D is unclear. The V end was cut by 0 bases, the J end by 8 bases, with 17 bases between. This CDR3 is built from 16 residues. Germline V gene sequence: CDR1 LNHNV, CDR2 YYDKDF (reference sequence).

V is TRBV6-5 and J is TRBJ1-1; unclear D gene. V was pared by 0 bases and J by 3 bases, with 14 bases between. Germline-derived CDR1 and CDR2 are MNHEY and SVGAGI. The CDR3 extends over 16 amino acids. The CDR3 here is CASSYSRPGSYTEAFF. In nucleotides, the CDR3 is TGTGCCAGCAGTTACTCGAGGCCGGGATCTTACACTGAAGCTTTCTTT.

The rearrangement uses TRBV4-1 and TRBJ2-1; D is ambiguous. V lost 6 bases and J 6 bases, leaving 15 bases between the germline ends. The CDR3 length is 14 residues. The germline CDR1 and CDR2 sequences are MGHRA and YSYEKL. The CDR3 DNA follows: TGCGCCAGCAGTACCGCCTGGTCGAGCAATGAGCAGTTCTTC. Translation gives CASSTAWSSNEQFF.

This chain uses TRBV5-1 with TRBJ2-5; a weak D match, TRBD1 (5 bases). The CDR3 extends over 14 amino acids. Trimming stripped 0 bases from V and 3 bases from J, with 9 bases between. Germline V gives CDR1 SGHRS, CDR2 YFSETQ. CDR3 coding DNA: TGCGCCAGCAGCTTGGTAGTCAGGGAAGAGACCCAGTACTTC. Its translation: CASSLVVREETQYF.

The chain uses TRBV11-1 and TRBJ2-7, with 7 nucleotides matching TRBD1. Per the germline V gene, CDR1 is SGHAT and CDR2 is FQDESV (reference sequence). The CDR3 has 15 residues. V was clipped by 3 bases and J by 4 bases; unmatched bases: 9. DNA for the CDR3: TGTGCCAGCAGCTTGGGACAGCTGATGGAGTACGAGCAGTACTTC. Amino acid sequence: CASSLGQLMEYEQYF.